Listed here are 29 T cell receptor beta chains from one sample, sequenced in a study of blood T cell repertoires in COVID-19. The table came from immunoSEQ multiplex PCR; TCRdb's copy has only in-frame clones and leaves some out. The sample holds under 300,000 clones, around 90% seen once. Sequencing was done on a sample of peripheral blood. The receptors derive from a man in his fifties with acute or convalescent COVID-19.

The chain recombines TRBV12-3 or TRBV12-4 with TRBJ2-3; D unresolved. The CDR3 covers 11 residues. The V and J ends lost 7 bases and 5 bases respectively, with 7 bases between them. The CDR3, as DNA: TGTGCCAGCACTCGAGGAGATACGCAGTATTTT. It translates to CASTRGDTQYF.

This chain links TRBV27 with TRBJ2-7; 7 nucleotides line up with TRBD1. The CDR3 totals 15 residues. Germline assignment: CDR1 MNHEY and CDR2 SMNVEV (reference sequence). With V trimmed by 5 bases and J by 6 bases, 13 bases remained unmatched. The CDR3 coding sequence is TGTGCCAGCAGTCCCTCCGGGACAGTACTCTCCGAGCAGTACTTC. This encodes CASSPSGTVLSEQYF.

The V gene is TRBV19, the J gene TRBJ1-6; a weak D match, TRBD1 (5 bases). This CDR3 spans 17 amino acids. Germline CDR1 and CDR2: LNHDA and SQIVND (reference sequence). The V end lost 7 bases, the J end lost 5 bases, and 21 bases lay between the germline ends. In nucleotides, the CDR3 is TGTGCCAGTACCGACCCGGGACTAGTGAAGAATAATTCACCCCTCCACTTT. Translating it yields CASTDPGLVKNNSPLHF.

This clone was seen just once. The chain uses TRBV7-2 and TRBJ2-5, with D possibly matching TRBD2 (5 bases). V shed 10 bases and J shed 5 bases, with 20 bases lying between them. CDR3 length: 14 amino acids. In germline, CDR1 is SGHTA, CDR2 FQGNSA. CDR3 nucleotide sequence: TGTGCCACCTCTCCTGGGAGCCCTGGGGAGACCCAGTACTTC. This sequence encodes CATSPGSPGETQYF.

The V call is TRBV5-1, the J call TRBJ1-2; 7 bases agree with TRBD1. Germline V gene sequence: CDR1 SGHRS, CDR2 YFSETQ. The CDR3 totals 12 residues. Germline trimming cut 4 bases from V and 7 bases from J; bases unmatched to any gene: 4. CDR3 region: CASSETGPGYTF. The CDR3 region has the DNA TGCGCCAGCAGCGAGACAGGGCCTGGCTACACCTTC.

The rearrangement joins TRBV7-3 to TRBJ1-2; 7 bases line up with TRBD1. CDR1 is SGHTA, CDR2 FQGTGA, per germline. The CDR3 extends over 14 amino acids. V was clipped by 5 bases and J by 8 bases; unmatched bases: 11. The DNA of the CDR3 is TGTGCCAGCAGCCCAGAAGGGGGCAGGGGCGGCTACACCTTC. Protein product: CASSPEGGRGGYTF.

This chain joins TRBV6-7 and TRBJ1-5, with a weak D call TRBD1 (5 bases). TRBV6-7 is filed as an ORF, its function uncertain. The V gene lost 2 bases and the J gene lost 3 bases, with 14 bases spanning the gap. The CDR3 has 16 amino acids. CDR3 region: CASSYPEGAYNQPQHF. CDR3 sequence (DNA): TGTGCCAGCAGTTACCCAGAAGGGGCTTACAATCAGCCCCAGCATTTT.

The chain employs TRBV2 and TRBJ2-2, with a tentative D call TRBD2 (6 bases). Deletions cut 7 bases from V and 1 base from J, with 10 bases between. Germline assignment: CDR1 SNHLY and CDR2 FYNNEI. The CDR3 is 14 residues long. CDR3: CASIRRGNTGELFF. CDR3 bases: TGTGCCAGCATTCGGCGGGGGAACACCGGGGAGCTGTTTTTT.

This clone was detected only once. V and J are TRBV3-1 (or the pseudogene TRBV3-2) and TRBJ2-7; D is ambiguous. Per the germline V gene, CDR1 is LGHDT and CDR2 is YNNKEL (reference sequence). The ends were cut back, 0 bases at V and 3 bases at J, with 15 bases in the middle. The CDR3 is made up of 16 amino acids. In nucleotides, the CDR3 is TGTGCCAGCAGCCAAGATGTACAACTACTCCTCTACGAGCAGTACTTC. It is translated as CASSQDVQLLLYEQYF.

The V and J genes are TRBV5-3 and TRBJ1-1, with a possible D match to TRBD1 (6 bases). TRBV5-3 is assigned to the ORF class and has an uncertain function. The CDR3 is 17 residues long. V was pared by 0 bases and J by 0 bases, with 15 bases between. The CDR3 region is CARSLVRGLSLNTEAFF. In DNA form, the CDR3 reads TGTGCCAGAAGCTTGGTCAGGGGTCTTTCCTTGAACACTGAAGCTTTCTTT.

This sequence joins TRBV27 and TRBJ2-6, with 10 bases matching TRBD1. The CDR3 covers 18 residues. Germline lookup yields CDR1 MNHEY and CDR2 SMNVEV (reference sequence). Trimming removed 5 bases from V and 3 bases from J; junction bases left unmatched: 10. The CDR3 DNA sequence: TGTGCCAGCAGTCCGGGACAGGGGTTCTTACTTGGGGCCAACGTCCTGACTTTC. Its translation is CASSPGQGFLLGANVLTF.

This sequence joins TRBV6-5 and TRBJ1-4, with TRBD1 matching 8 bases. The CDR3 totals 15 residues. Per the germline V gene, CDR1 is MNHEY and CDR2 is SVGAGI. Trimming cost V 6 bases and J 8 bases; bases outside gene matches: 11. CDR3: CASSLQGGRREKLFF. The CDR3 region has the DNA TGTGCCAGCAGCCTACAGGGGGGTCGGCGCGAAAAACTGTTTTTT.

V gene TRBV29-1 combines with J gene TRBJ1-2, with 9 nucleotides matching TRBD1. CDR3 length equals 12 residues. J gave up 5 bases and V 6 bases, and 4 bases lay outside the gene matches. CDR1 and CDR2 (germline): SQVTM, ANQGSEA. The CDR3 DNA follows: TGCAGCGTCCGGACAGGGGAATATGGCTACACCTTC. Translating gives CSVRTGEYGYTF.

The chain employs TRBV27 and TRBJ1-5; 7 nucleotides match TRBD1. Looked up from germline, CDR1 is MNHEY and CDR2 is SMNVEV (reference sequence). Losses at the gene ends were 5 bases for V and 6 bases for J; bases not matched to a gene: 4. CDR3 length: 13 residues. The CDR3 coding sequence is TGTGCCAGCAGTCTCAAGGGGGCTCAGCCCCAGCATTTT. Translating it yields CASSLKGAQPQHF.

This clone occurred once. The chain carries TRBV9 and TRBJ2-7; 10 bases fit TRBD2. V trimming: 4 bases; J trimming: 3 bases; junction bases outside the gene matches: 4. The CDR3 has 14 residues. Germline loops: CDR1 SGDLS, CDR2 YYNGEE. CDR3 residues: CASSPSGGNYEQYF. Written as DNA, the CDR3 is TGTGCCAGCAGCCCTAGCGGGGGAAACTACGAGCAGTACTTC.

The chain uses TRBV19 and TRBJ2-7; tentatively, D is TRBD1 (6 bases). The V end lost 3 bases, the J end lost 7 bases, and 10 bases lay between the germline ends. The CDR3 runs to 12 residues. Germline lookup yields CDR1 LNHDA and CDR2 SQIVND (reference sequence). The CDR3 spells CASSMGASEQYF. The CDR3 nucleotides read TGTGCCAGTAGTATGGGGGCATCGGAGCAGTACTTC.

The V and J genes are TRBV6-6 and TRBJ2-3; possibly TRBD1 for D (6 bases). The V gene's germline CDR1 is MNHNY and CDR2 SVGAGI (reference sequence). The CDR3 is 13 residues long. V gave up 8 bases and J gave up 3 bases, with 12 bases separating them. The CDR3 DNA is TGTGCCAGCTTAAAGGGGGATACAGATACGCAGTATTTT. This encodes CASLKGDTDTQYF.

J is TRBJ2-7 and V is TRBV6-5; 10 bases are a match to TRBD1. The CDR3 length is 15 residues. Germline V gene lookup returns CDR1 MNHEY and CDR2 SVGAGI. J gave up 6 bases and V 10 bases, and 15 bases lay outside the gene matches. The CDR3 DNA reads TGTGCCACCCAGGTGACTTTCGGGACAGGGGCCGAGCAGTACTTC. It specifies CATQVTFGTGAEQYF.

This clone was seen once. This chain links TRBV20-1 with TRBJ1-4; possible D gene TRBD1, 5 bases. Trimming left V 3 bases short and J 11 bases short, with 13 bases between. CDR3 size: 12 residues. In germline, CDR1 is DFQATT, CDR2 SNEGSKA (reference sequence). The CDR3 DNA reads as TGCAGTGCTAGTAGAGGGGAGGCCAAACTGTTTTTT. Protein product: CSASRGEAKLFF.

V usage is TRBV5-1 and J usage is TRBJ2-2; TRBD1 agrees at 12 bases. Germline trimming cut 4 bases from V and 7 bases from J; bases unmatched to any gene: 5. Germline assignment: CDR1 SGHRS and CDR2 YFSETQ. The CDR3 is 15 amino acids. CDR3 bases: TGCGCCAGCAGCGCAGGGACAGGGGGCAGCGGGGAGCTGTTTTTT. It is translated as CASSAGTGGSGELFF.

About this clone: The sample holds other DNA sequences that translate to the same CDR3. This chain's CDR3 is CASSLTGGNTEAFF. CDR3 nucleotides: TGCGCCAGCAGCCTGACAGGGGGGAACACTGAAGCTTTCTTT. The rearrangement joins TRBV5-1 to TRBJ1-1; TRBD1 matches at 9 bases. CDR3 length: 14 residues. V was pared by 4 bases and J by 1 base, with 2 bases of the junction left unmatched. The germline V gene encodes CDR1 SGHRS and CDR2 YFSETQ.

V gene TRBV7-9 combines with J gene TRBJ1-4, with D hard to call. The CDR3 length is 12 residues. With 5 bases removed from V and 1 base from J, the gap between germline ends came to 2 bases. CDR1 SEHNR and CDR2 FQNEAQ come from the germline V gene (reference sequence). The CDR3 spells CASSRTNEKLFF. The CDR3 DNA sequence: TGTGCCAGCAGCCGAACTAATGAAAAACTGTTTTTT. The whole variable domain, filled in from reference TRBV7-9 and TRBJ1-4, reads DTGVSQNPRHKITKRGQNVTFRCDPISEHNRLYWYRQTLGQGPEFLTYFQNEAQLEKSRLLSDRFSAERPKGSFSTLEIQRTEQGDSAMYLCASSRTNEKLFFGSGTQLSVL.

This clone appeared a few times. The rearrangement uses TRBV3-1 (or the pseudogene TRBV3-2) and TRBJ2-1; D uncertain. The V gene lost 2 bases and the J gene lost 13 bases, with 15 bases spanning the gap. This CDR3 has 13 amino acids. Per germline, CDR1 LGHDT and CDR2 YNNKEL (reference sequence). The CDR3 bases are TGTGCCAGCAGCCAACTTATTGGTGGCATTCAGTTCTTC. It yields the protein CASSQLIGGIQFF.

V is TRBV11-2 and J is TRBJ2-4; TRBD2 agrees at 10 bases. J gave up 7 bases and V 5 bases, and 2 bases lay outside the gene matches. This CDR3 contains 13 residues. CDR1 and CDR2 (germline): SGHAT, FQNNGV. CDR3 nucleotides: TGTGCCAGCAGCCCGGGACTAGCGAACATTCAGTACTTC. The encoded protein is CASSPGLANIQYF.

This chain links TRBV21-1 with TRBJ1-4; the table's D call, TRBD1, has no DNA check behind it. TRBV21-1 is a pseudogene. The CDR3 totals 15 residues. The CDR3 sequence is CASSNDRPLSEKLFF. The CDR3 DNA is TGTGCCAGCAGCAACGACAGACCCCTGTCGGAAAAACTGTTTTTT.

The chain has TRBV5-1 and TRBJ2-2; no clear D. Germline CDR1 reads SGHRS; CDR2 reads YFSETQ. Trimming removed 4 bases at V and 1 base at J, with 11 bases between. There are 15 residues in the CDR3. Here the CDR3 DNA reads TGCGCCAGCAGCGCCACCCCAGTGAACACCGGGGAGCTGTTTTTT. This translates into CASSATPVNTGELFF.

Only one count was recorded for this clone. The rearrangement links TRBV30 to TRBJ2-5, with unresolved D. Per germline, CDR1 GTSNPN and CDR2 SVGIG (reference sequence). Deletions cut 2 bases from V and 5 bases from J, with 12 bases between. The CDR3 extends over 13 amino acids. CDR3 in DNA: TGTGCCTGGAGTTCCCAGAGGTGGGAGACCCAGTACTTC. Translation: CAWSSQRWETQYF.

The CDR3 sequence: CASSPGTSNTGELFF. In nucleotides, the CDR3 is TGTGCCAGCAGCCCAGGGACATCGAACACCGGGGAGCTGTTTTTT. The genes are TRBV9 and TRBJ2-2, with D possibly matching TRBD1 (6 bases). The CDR3 sequence is 15 residues long. V lost 4 bases and J lost 0, with 10 bases in between. Germline CDR1 and CDR2: SGDLS and YYNGEE.

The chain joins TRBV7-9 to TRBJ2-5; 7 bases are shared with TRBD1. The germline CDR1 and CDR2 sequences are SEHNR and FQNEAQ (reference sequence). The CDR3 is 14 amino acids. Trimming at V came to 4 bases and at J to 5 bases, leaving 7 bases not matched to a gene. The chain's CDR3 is CASSSDRKAETQYF. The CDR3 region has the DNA TGTGCCAGCAGCTCGGACAGGAAGGCGGAGACCCAGTACTTC.